Listed below are T cell receptor beta chains from one sample, sequenced in a study of OX40 agonist ivuxolimab in advanced cancers. Generated by immunoSEQ multiplex PCR, the TCRdb table keeps only in-frame clones and is missing some. The table has about 96,000 clones, less than 95% seen once. Sequencing was performed on CD4+ or CD8+ T cells sorted from blood, taken in a trial of the OX40 agonist ivuxolimab. The receptors were gathered from an adult with an advanced solid tumor such as melanoma, head and neck, liver or kidney cancer. CDR3s include the opening cysteine and the closing phenylalanine or tryptophan.

TRBV5-5	TRBJ1-2	CASSFLGGPDYGYTF
TRBV4-3	TRBJ2-3	CASSLYLRTDTQYF
TRBV19	TRBJ2-1	CARDRDRAYNEQFF
TRBV5-1	TRBJ2-7	CASSSAPPSYEQYF
TRBV7-2	TRBJ2-7	CASSLIRGNEQYF
TRBV15	TRBJ2-1	CATSRAGTIQNEQFF
TRBV6-1	TRBJ2-7	CASSERLTAGTGAHEQYF
TRBV7-2	TRBJ1-2	CASSLVAGALTNYGYTF
TRBV7-3	TRBJ2-3	CASSLGRYTDTQYF
TRBV30	TRBJ1-6	CARGEEEDSPLHF
TRBV10-3	TRBJ2-1	CAVGPRATVGIYEQFF
TRBV29-1	TRBJ2-2	CSVWTSGSTGELFF
TRBV5-6	TRBJ1-1	CASSFYRGPAAETEAFF
TRBV5-4	TRBJ2-3	CASSPVGWRTSGTDTQYF
TRBV29-1	TRBJ2-5	CSVGGETQYF
TRBV5-1	TRBJ2-3	CASSTEGITDTQYF
TRBV7-9	TRBJ2-1	CASSFSGGNEQFF
TRBV9	TRBJ1-5	CASSGRGGQNQPQHF
TRBV7-2	TRBJ2-7	CASSPGVLVYEQYF
TRBV7-8	TRBJ2-6	CASSSQGLVALSGANVLTF
TRBV5-1	TRBJ2-1	CASSPSGTGEGEQFF
TRBV15	TRBJ2-5	CATSSGQGRRETQYF
TRBV30	TRBJ1-2	CAWSGPAWGYTF
TRBV7-2	TRBJ2-7	CASSRARGTTGEQYF
TRBV11-2	TRBJ1-2	CASSPLTGGYGYTF
TRBV5-6	TRBJ1-2	CASSPGRNYGYTF
TRBV7-2	TRBJ1-1	CASSLREPPNTEAFF
TRBV27	TRBJ2-7	CASSFRLDRAPYEQYF
TRBV19	TRBJ2-7	CASSIRDNPYEQYF
TRBV7-2	TRBJ1-2	CASSPRTGSEGGYTF
TRBV5-5	TRBJ1-2	CASSRVRDMGSAGYGYTF
TRBV6-1	TRBJ2-2	CASSALAGLNTGELFF
TRBV2	TRBJ2-3	CASRRTVAIGTDTQYF
TRBV11-1	TRBJ2-3	CASSSDLTGSEYF
TRBV5-4	TRBJ2-3	CASSLYTSGISSDTQYF
TRBV5-1	TRBJ2-1	CASSFFSATGNNEQFF
TRBV6-6	TRBJ2-2	CASRLRFTGELFF
TRBV10-3	TRBJ2-3	CAISESKGRQGPKFTDTQYF
TRBV6-5	TRBJ2-5	CASNRREGRETQYF
TRBV28	TRBJ2-3	CASSFLRTDTQYF
TRBV5-6	TRBJ2-7	CASSLTGGAIYYEQYF
TRBV18	TRBJ1-5	CASSPEGQGGFQPQHF
TRBV7-3	TRBJ1-1	CASSLMGLMNTEAFF
TRBV29-1	TRBJ2-2	CSVEDPDRATGELFF
TRBV7-8	TRBJ2-4	CASSLSTGGSKNIQYF
TRBV18	TRBJ2-7	CASSRTEYEQYF
TRBV9	TRBJ1-3	CASSVAGTGTFTGNTIYF
TRBV11-3	TRBJ1-1	CASSFLQGTTEAFF